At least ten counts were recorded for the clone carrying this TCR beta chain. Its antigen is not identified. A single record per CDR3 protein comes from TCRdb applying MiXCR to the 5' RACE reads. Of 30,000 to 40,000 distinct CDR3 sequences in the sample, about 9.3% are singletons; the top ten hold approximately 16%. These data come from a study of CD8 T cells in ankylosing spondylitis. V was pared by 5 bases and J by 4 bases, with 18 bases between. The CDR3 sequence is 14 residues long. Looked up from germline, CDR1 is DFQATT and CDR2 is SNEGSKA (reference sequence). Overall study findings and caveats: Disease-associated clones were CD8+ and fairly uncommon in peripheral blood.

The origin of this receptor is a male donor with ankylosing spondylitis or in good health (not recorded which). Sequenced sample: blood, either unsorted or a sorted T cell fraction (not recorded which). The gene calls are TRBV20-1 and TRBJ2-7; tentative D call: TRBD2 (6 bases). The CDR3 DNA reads TGCAGTGCTCGAGGGGACTCAAACGTATACGAGCAGTACTTC. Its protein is CSARGDSNVYEQYF.